The next 31 T cell receptor beta chains were all read from a single sample in a study of neurological immune-mediated disorders. Time point denoted: technical triplicate 2. Each CDR3 protein gets one entry after TCRdb re-called the 5' RACE reads with MiXCR. The sample records more than 30,000 distinct CDR3 sequences, about an eighth being singletons. Sample: CD4+ T cells from blood. The receptors come from a female donor with HTLV-1-associated myelopathy (HAM/TSP).

This clonotype has ten or more counts. This CDR3 reads CASTPRGSGANVLTF. The CDR3 DNA reads as TGCGCCAGCACCCCGAGGGGGTCCGGGGCCAACGTCCTGACTTTC. The rearrangement joins TRBV5-1 to TRBJ2-6, with a weak D call TRBD1 (6 bases). CDR1 and CDR2 from the germline V gene are SGHRS and YFSETQ. The CDR3 extends over 15 amino acids. The V and J ends lost 6 bases and 4 bases respectively, with 14 bases between them. Combining the CDR3 with reference TRBV5-1 and TRBJ2-6 gives the whole variable domain KAGVTQTPRYLIKTRGQQVTLSCSPISGHRSVSWYQQTPGQGLQFLFEYFSETQRNKGNFPGRFSGRQFSNSRSEMNVSTLELGDSALYLCASTPRGSGANVLTFGAGSRLTVL.

The table lists this clonotype with many counts. The chain has TRBV6-5 and TRBJ2-5, with a possible D match to TRBD1 (5 bases). Trimming removed 5 bases at V and 5 bases at J, with 12 bases between. The germline V gene has CDR1 MNHEY and CDR2 SVGAGI. The CDR3 has 13 residues. CDR3 amino acids: CASSQGPRETQYF. The CDR3 DNA follows: TGTGCCAGCAGTCAGGGCCCTAGGGAGACCCAGTACTTC.

This clonotype was detected many times. The chain combines TRBV12-3 or TRBV12-4 with TRBJ1-1, with 8 bases matching TRBD1. After removal of 6 bases from V and 0 bases from J, the junction contained 12 bases not matched to a gene. The CDR3 spans 17 residues. Written as DNA, the CDR3 is TGTGCCAGCAGCCCCCTGAGGCAGGGGGCTTTGAACACTGAAGCTTTCTTT. Translating gives CASSPLRQGALNTEAFF.

This clonotype has a count of ten or more. The CDR3 DNA is TGTGCCAGCAGCTTAGCGGGGCGATTCTCACCGAACACTGAAGCTTTCTTT. Translating it yields CASSLAGRFSPNTEAFF. The chain couples TRBV13 to TRBJ1-1; D possibly corresponds to TRBD1 (5 bases). Germline CDR1 and CDR2: PRHDT and FYEKMQ (reference sequence). Deletions cut 1 base from V and 1 base from J, with 16 bases between. The CDR3 covers 17 residues.

The sample holds a few counts of this clonotype. DNA for the CDR3: TGCAGTGCCCCCCGGGGTAGAAGCACAGATACGCAGTATTTT. Translated, it gives CSAPRGRSTDTQYF. The chain carries TRBV20-1 and TRBJ2-3; D is perhaps TRBD2 (5 bases). V lost 6 bases and J 0 bases, leaving 13 bases between the germline ends. Germline CDR1 and CDR2: DFQATT and SNEGSKA (reference sequence). The CDR3 covers 14 residues.

This clonotype has a count of ten or more. The chain has TRBV19 and TRBJ1-1; a weak D match, TRBD1 (5 bases). The germline CDR1 and CDR2 sequences are LNHDA and SQIVND (reference sequence). The CDR3 extends over 16 amino acids. With 3 bases removed from V and 6 bases from J, the gap between germline ends came to 20 bases. The CDR3 DNA follows: TGTGCCAGTAGTATCCGTCGGGGGAACACATTTTCTGAAGCTTTCTTT. Its translation is CASSIRRGNTFSEAFF.

This clonotype appeared many times. The chain has TRBV5-1 and TRBJ1-1; TRBD1 is a possible D gene (5 bases). V was shortened by 8 bases and J by 1 base, with 15 bases between the two germline ends. Germline V gene data show CDR1 as SGHRS and CDR2 as YFSETQ. This CDR3 spans 14 amino acids. The CDR3 DNA reads as TGCGCCAGTAGAGGCGGGGCCCAGAACACTGAAGCTTTCTTT. Amino acid sequence: CASRGGAQNTEAFF.

This clonotype was recorded many times. V usage is TRBV7-2 and J usage is TRBJ2-7; D assignment may be TRBD1 or TRBD2 (6 bases each). Germline CDR1 reads SGHTA; CDR2 reads FQGNSA. The CDR3 runs 19 residues. With 3 bases removed from V and 1 base from J, the gap between germline ends came to 25 bases. CDR3 nucleotide sequence: TGTGCCAGCAGCTTTAGGAGTCGTGAGGGGGGCAAACGATCCTACGAGCAGTACTTC. Its translation is CASSFRSREGGKRSYEQYF.

The chain is built from TRBV5-1 and TRBJ1-2, with TRBD1 as a possible D gene (6 bases). The CDR3 extends over 13 amino acids. Germline-derived CDR1 and CDR2 are SGHRS and YFSETQ. The V and J ends lost 3 bases and 4 bases respectively, with 10 bases between them. The CDR3 region is CASSSGTPYGYTF. The DNA for the CDR3 is TGCGCCAGCAGCTCCGGGACACCCTATGGCTACACCTTC.

This clonotype was counted ten times or more. The CDR3 is CASSQGNLGELFF. In nucleotides, the CDR3 is TGTGCCAGCAGCCAAGGCAACCTCGGGGAGCTGTTTTTT. The genes are TRBV3-1 and TRBJ2-2, with D unclear. Deletions cut 1 base from V and 7 bases from J, with 7 bases between. The CDR3 has 13 amino acids. Germline-derived CDR1 and CDR2 are LGHDT and YNNKEL (reference sequence).

The rearrangement joins TRBV5-1 to TRBJ2-7; 7 bases align to TRBD1. The CDR3 is 13 residues long. J lost 4 bases, V lost 6 bases, and 7 bases had no gene match. Germline V gives CDR1 SGHRS, CDR2 YFSETQ. CDR3: CASKYEGQYEQYF. Here the CDR3 DNA reads TGCGCCAGCAAATACGAGGGACAGTACGAGCAGTACTTC.

This clonotype was detected many times. This chain uses TRBV7-8 with TRBJ2-5; D is perhaps TRBD1 or TRBD2 (5 bases each). Per the germline V gene, CDR1 is SGHVS and CDR2 is FQNEAQ. V was cut by 5 bases and J by 2 bases, with 9 bases left in between. This CDR3 has 13 amino acids. The CDR3 bases are TGTGCCAGCAGCCCGGGACCACAAGAGACCCAGTACTTC. Translating gives CASSPGPQETQYF.

The V call is TRBV29-1, the J call TRBJ2-7, with D possibly matching TRBD2 (5 bases). This CDR3 has 14 residues. CDR1 is SQVTM and CDR2 is ANQGSEA in the germline V gene. Trimming took off 7 bases at V and 1 base at J, with 17 bases between the two ends. CDR3 DNA sequence: TGCAGCGCTGTAGCGCCGGGGAGATCCTACGAGCAGTACTTC. Translated: CSAVAPGRSYEQYF.

This clonotype came up many times. This rearrangement joins TRBV14 to TRBJ2-3; D is undetermined. The CDR3 length is 15 residues. In germline, CDR1 is SGHDN, CDR2 FVKESK. V shed 0 bases and J shed 0 bases, with 7 bases lying between them. The CDR3: CASSQEEFSTDTQYF. In DNA form, the CDR3 reads TGTGCCAGCAGCCAAGAAGAGTTTAGCACAGATACGCAGTATTTT.

By frequency in the sample, this clonotype is medium-sized. This chain links TRBV24-1 with TRBJ2-1, with 8 bases fitting TRBD2. In germline, CDR1 is KGHDR, CDR2 SFDVKD. Germline trimming cut 7 bases from V and 5 bases from J; bases unmatched to any gene: 6. The CDR3 extends over 14 amino acids. The CDR3, as DNA: TGTGCCACCAGGGAAACGGGAGGGAACAATGAGCAGTTCTTC. Protein: CATRETGGNNEQFF.

This clonotype was counted many times. The rearrangement uses TRBV10-2 and TRBJ2-7; D gene uncertain. In germline, CDR1 is WSHSY, CDR2 SAAADI. CDR3 size: 13 residues. V was clipped by 4 bases and J by 2 bases, with 9 bases between them. CDR3 bases: TGCGCCAGCAGTGGGGTAGAGGCCTACGAGCAGTACTTC. Amino acid sequence: CASSGVEAYEQYF.

There are many counts of this clonotype. The chain carries TRBV5-1 and TRBJ2-7; D gene unclear. The germline CDR1 and CDR2 sequences are SGHRS and YFSETQ. The CDR3 is made up of 13 amino acids. V lost 3 bases and J lost 4, with 11 bases in between. The CDR3 DNA follows: TGCGCCAGCAGCTCAGGCTTCCTGTACGAGCAGTACTTC. The encoded protein is CASSSGFLYEQYF. The whole variable domain, filled in from reference TRBV5-1 and TRBJ2-7, reads KAGVTQTPRYLIKTRGQQVTLSCSPISGHRSVSWYQQTPGQGLQFLFEYFSETQRNKGNFPGRFSGRQFSNSRSEMNVSTLELGDSALYLCASSSGFLYEQYFGPGTRLTVT.

This clonotype has at least ten counts. The chain has TRBV11-1 and TRBJ2-1; perhaps D is TRBD1 or TRBD2 (5 bases each). V gave up 5 bases and J gave up 9 bases, with 20 bases separating them. Germline V gene sequence: CDR1 SGHAT, CDR2 FQDESV (reference sequence). The length of the CDR3 is 15 residues. CDR3 amino acids: CASSLDRDPNREQFF. CDR3 in DNA: TGTGCCAGCAGCCTAGACCGGGACCCCAATCGTGAGCAGTTCTTC.

The V call is TRBV18, the J call TRBJ2-5; weak D call: TRBD2 (5 bases). Trimming left V 2 bases short and J 5 bases short, with 12 bases between. The CDR3 is 14 amino acids. Germline V gene data show CDR1 as KGHSH and CDR2 as LQKENI. This chain's CDR3 is CASSPTLAGETQYF. The CDR3 nucleotides are TGTGCCAGCTCACCAACCCTAGCTGGGGAGACCCAGTACTTC.

There are a few counts of this clonotype. The chain employs TRBV18 and TRBJ1-5; 9 nucleotides agree with TRBD1. There are 15 residues in the CDR3. Germline V lookup: CDR1 KGHSH, CDR2 LQKENI. Unmatched junction bases numbered 3, after V lost 3 bases and J lost 3 bases. The CDR3 is CASSPGQGHNQPQHF. In DNA form, the CDR3 reads TGTGCCAGCTCACCTGGACAGGGGCACAATCAGCCCCAGCATTTT.

This clonotype was picked up many times. The chain recombines TRBV27 with TRBJ2-7; TRBD1 agrees at 8 bases. V was pared by 3 bases and J by 0 bases, with 1 base of the junction left unmatched. The CDR3 contains 14 residues. Germline lookup yields CDR1 MNHEY and CDR2 SMNVEV (reference sequence). The CDR3 here is CASSLDRASYEQYF. The DNA of the CDR3 is TGTGCCAGCAGTTTGGACAGGGCCTCCTACGAGCAGTACTTC.

This clonotype has at least ten counts. J is TRBJ1-2 and V is TRBV4-1; possible D gene TRBD1, 6 bases. From germline, CDR1 is MGHRA and CDR2 YSYEKL. Deletions cut 4 bases from V and 1 base from J, with 10 bases between. CDR3 length equals 14 residues. CDR3 bases: TGCGCCAGCAGCCCACTACAGGGTAACTATGGCTACACCTTC. Translation gives CASSPLQGNYGYTF.

This clonotype was seen at least ten times. The genes are TRBV7-2 and TRBJ2-2, with TRBD2 matching 10 bases. The trim removed 4 bases at V and 8 bases at J, leaving 4 bases unmatched. Germline V CDR1 and CDR2: SGHTA, FQGNSA. The CDR3 totals 14 residues. The CDR3 sequence is CASSYPTSGGELFF. The CDR3 DNA sequence: TGTGCCAGCAGCTACCCGACTAGCGGGGGGGAGCTGTTTTTT.

This clonotype was observed at least ten times. The rearrangement joins TRBV29-1 to TRBJ1-1; the D gene is possibly TRBD1 (6 bases). Germline V lookup: CDR1 SQVTM, CDR2 ANQGSEA. V lost 8 bases to trimming and J lost 0 bases, with 13 bases between them. CDR3 size: 13 residues. The CDR3: CSSRGSVNTEAFF. In DNA form, the CDR3 reads TGCAGCTCAAGGGGGTCAGTGAACACTGAAGCTTTCTTT.

In this sample, this clonotype turned up many times. The chain uses TRBV5-1 and TRBJ2-1; D is perhaps TRBD2 (6 bases). The CDR3 contains 15 residues. Germline loops: CDR1 SGHRS, CDR2 YFSETQ. Trimming removed 2 bases from V and 9 bases from J, with 18 bases in between. CDR3 nucleotide sequence: TGCGCCAGCAGCTTTACCGGGACTGGGGCAACTGAGCAGTTCTTC. Translating it yields CASSFTGTGATEQFF.

This clonotype was recorded many times. The chain links TRBV6-6 to TRBJ1-1; no clear D. CDR1 is MNHNY, CDR2 SVGAGI, per germline (reference sequence). The CDR3 extends over 13 amino acids. V dropped 7 bases and J dropped 6 bases, with 15 bases sitting between them. The CDR3 protein is CASTLWERAEAFF. In nucleotides, the CDR3 is TGTGCCAGCACCCTGTGGGAACGGGCTGAAGCTTTCTTT.

This clonotype has ten or more counts. The rearrangement uses TRBV6-2 or TRBV6-3 and TRBJ2-2; tentative D call: TRBD1 (6 bases). This CDR3 has 17 residues. V lost 3 bases, J lost 5 bases, and 19 bases lay in between. CDR1 and CDR2 (germline): MNHEY, SVGEGT. The CDR3 DNA reads as TGTGCCAGCAGTTATCTCATGGGAGAGGGGGATACCGGGGAGCTGTTTTTT. Translated: CASSYLMGEGDTGELFF.

The sample holds many counts of this clonotype. The rearrangement links TRBV5-1 to TRBJ2-5; 12 nucleotides line up with TRBD1. Germline CDR1 and CDR2: SGHRS and YFSETQ. The CDR3 loop spans 19 amino acids. J lost 2 bases, V lost 5 bases, and 16 bases had no gene match. The chain's CDR3 is CASRPGTGGVAGGQETQYF. The CDR3 nucleotides read TGCGCCAGCAGGCCCGGGACAGGGGGCGTAGCGGGAGGACAAGAGACCCAGTACTTC.

The chain is built from TRBV5-6 and TRBJ2-1; D uncertain. Germline V CDR1 and CDR2: SGHDT, YYEEEE. With 3 bases removed from V and 12 bases from J, the gap between germline ends came to 16 bases. There are 13 residues in the CDR3. The CDR3 DNA follows: TGTGCCAGCAGCTCATACCGACCGGGTCTGCAGTTCTTC. It yields the protein CASSSYRPGLQFF.

The genes are TRBV29-1 and TRBJ2-7; possible D gene TRBD2, 9 bases. CDR1 is SQVTM, CDR2 ANQGSEA, per germline. The CDR3 has 15 amino acids. The CDR3 sequence: CSARQGTSQNHEQYF. Written as DNA, the CDR3 is TGCAGTGCTAGACAGGGGACTAGCCAAAACCACGAGCAGTACTTC.

This clonotype was seen repeatedly, ten times or more. This chain links TRBV5-6 with TRBJ2-7; D not certain. V was pared by 5 bases and J by 4 bases, with 13 bases between. Germline V lookup: CDR1 SGHDT, CDR2 YYEEEE. The CDR3 has 13 residues. The CDR3 loop is CASSSRSRYEQYF. The CDR3 DNA sequence: TGTGCCAGCAGTTCTAGGAGCCGATACGAGCAGTACTTC.